This TCR beta chain was sequenced during a study of shared clonotypes between healthy human individuals. On the study more broadly: Donors consisted of two women and a few men between 18 and 49.

CDR3 length: 16 residues. Germline CDR1 and CDR2: SQVTM and ANQGSEA. The ends lost 1 base at V and 4 bases at J; junction bases unmatched: 7. The authors ran the assay at deep level. Repertoires were generated with immunoSEQ multiplex PCR, while TCRdb's copy carries only in-frame clones and drops some. The sample consists of millions of clones, just under 95% of them appearing once. Notes on the study in general: It was observed that around 5% of naive CD4 clonotypes were shared across several donors.

Regarding this clone: What it binds is not known.

CD45RO-negative, CCR7-positively selected cells formed the naive CD8 fraction, excluding terminally differentiated effector memory CD45RA+ cells. J is TRBJ2-3 and V is TRBV29-1; 11 bases match TRBD2. The sequencing input was naive CD8+ T cells sorted from blood. The origin of this receptor is a man younger than 35 in good health. The CDR3: CSVEGMTSGISDTQYF. CDR3 DNA sequence: TGCAGCGTTGAAGGAATGACTAGCGGGATTTCAGATACGCAGTATTTT.